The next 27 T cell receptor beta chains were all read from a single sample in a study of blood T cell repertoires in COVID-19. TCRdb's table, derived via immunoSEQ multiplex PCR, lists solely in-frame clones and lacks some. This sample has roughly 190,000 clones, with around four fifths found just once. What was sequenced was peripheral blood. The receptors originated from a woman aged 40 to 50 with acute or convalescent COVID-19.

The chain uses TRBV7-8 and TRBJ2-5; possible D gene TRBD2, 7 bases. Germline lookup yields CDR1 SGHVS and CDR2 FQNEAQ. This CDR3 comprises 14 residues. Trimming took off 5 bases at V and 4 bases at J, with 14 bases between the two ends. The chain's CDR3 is CASSRGGGGETQYF. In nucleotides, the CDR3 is TGTGCCAGCAGCCGAGGAGGGGGGGGAGAGACCCAGTACTTC.

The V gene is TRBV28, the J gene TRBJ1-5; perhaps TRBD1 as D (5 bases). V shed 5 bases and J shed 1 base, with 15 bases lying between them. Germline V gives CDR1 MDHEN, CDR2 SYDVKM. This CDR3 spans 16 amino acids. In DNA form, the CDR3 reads TGTGCCAGCAGTCCAAGGAGGGGTAGGAGCAATCAGCCCCAGCATTTT. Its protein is CASSPRRGRSNQPQHF.

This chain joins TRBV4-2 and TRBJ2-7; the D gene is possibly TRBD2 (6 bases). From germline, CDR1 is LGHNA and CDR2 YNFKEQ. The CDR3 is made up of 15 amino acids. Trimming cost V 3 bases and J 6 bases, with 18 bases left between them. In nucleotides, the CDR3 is TGTGCCAGCAGCCAGGGCACCCCGGGAGTGGGCGAGCAGTACTTC. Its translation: CASSQGTPGVGEQYF.

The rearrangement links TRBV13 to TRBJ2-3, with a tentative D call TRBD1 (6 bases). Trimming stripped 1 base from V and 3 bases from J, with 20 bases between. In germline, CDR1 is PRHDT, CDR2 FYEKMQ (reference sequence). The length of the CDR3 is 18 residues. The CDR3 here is CASSLALSFPGHTDTQYF. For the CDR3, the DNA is TGTGCCAGCAGCTTAGCACTATCCTTCCCGGGACATACAGATACGCAGTATTTT.

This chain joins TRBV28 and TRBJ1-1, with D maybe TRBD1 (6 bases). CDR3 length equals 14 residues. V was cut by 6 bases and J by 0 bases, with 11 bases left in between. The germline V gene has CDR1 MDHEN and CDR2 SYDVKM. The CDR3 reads CASSTDSMNTEAFF. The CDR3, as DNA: TGTGCCAGCAGCACGGACAGTATGAACACTGAAGCTTTCTTT.

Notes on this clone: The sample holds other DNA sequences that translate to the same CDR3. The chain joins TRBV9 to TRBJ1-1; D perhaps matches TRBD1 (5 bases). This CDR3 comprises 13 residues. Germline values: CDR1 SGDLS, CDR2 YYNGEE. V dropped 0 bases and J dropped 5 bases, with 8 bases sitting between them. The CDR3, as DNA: TGTGCCAGCAGCGTAGGGTCAGGGACTGAAGCTTTCTTT. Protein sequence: CASSVGSGTEAFF.

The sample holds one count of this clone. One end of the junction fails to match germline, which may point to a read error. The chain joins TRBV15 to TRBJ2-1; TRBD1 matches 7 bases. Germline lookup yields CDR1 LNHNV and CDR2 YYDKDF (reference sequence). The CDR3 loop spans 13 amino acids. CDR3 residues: CATSRETRGRNVF. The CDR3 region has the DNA TGTGCCACCAGCAGAGAAACGAGGGGGCGCAACGTCTTC.

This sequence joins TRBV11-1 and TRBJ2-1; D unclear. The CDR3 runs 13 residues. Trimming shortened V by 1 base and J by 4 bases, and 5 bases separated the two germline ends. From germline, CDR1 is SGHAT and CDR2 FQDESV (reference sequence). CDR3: CASSLVQYNEQFF. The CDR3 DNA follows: TGTGCCAGCAGCTTAGTCCAGTACAATGAGCAGTTCTTC.

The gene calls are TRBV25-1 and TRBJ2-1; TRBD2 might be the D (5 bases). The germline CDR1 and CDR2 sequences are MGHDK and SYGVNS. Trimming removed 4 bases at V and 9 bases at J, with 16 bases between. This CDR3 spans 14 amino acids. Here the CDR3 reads CASSAHVLVVEQFF. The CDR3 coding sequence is TGTGCCAGCAGTGCCCACGTACTAGTTGTTGAGCAGTTCTTC. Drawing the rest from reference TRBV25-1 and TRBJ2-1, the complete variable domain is EADIYQTPRYLVIGTGKKITLECSQTMGHDKMYWYQQDPGMELHLIHYSYGVNSTEKGDLSSESTVSRIRTEHFPLTLESARPSHTSQYLCASSAHVLVVEQFFGPGTRLTVL.

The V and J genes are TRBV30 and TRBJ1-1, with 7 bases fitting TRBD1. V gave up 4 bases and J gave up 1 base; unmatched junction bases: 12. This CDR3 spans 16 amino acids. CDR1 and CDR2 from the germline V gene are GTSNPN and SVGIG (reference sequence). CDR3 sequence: CAWIRRGTETNTEAFF. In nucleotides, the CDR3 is TGTGCCTGGATTCGTCGAGGGACAGAGACGAACACTGAAGCTTTCTTT.

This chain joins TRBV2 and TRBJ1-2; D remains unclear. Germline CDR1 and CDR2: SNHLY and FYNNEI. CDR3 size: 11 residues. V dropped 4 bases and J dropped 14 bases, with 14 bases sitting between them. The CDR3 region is CASSGETARTF. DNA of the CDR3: TGTGCCAGCAGTGGTGAGACGGCTAGGACCTTC.

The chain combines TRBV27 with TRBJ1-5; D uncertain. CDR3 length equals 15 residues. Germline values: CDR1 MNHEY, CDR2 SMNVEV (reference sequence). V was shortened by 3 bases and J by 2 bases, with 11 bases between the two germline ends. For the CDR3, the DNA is TGTGCCAGCAGTTTTGCCGGTCGAGGCAATCAGCCCCAGCATTTT. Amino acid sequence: CASSFAGRGNQPQHF.

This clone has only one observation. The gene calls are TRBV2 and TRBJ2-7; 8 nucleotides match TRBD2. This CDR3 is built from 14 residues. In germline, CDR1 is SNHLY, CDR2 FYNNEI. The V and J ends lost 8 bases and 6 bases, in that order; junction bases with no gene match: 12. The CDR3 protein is CASGREAQSAEQYF. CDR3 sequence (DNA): TGTGCCAGCGGGCGGGAGGCCCAATCCGCCGAGCAGTACTTC.

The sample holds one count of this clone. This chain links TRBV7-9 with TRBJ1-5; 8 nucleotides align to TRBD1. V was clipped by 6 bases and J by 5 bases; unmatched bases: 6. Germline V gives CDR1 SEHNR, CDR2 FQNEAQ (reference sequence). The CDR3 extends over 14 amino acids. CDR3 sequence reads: CASSPGQGDQPQHF. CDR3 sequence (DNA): TGTGCCAGCAGTCCCGGACAGGGCGATCAGCCCCAGCATTTT.

DNA for the CDR3: TGTGCCAGCGGGCGACAGGGGTCCAATCAGCCCCAGCATTTT. It codes for CASGRQGSNQPQHF. V is TRBV6-5 and J is TRBJ1-5; 8 nucleotides agree with TRBD1. The CDR3 is 14 residues long. Germline V gene data show CDR1 as MNHEY and CDR2 as SVGAGI. The junction had 6 bases not matched to a gene; V was cut back by 8 bases and J by 3 bases.

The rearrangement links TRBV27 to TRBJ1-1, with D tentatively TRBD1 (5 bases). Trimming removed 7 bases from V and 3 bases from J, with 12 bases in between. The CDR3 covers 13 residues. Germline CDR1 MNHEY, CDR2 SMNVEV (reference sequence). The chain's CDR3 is CASIPRGDTEAFF. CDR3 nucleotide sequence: TGTGCCAGCATCCCCCGGGGGGACACTGAAGCTTTCTTT.

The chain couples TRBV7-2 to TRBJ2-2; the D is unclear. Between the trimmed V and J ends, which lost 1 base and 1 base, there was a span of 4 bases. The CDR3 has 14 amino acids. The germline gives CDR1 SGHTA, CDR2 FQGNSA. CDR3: CASSLGGNTGELFF. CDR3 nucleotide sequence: TGTGCCAGCAGCTTAGGAGGGAACACCGGGGAGCTGTTTTTT.

The CDR3: CASRGQGQGETQYF. CDR3 sequence (DNA): TGCGCCAGCAGGGGACAGGGCCAGGGGGAGACCCAGTACTTC. The chain is built from TRBV4-1 and TRBJ2-5; 9 nucleotides agree with TRBD1. With 6 bases clipped from V and 5 bases from J, the junction kept 7 bases outside the gene matches. Germline CDR1 and CDR2: MGHRA and YSYEKL. The CDR3 extends over 14 amino acids.

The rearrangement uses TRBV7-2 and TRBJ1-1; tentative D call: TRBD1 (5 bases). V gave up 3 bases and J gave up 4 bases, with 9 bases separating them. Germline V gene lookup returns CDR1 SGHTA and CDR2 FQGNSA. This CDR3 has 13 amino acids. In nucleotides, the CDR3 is TGTGCCAGCAGCTTTTGGGGGGGCACTGAAGCTTTCTTT. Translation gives CASSFWGGTEAFF. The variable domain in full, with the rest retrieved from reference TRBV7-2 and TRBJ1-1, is GAGVSQSPSNKVTEKGKDVELRCDPISGHTALYWYRQSLGQGLEFLIYFQGNSAPDKSGLPSDRFSAERTGGSVSTLTIQRTQQEDSAVYLCASSFWGGTEAFFGQGTRLTVV.

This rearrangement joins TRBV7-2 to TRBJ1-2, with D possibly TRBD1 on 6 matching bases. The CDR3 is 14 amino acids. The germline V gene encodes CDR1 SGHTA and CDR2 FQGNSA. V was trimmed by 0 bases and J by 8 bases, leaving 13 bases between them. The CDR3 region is CASSLAGTQKGYTF. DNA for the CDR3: TGTGCCAGCAGCTTAGCCGGGACACAGAAGGGCTACACCTTC.

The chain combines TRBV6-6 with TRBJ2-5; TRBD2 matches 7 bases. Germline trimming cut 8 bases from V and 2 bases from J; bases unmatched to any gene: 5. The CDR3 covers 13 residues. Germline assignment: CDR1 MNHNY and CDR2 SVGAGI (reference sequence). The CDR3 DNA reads TGTGCCAGCGATCCGGGGGGACAAGAGACCCAGTACTTC. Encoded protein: CASDPGGQETQYF.

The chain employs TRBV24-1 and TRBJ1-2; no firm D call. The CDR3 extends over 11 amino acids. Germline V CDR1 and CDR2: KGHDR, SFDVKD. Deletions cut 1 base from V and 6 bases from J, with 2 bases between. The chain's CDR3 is CATSDFDGYTF. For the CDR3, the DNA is TGTGCCACCAGTGATTTCGATGGCTACACCTTC.

CDR3 in DNA: TGTGCCAGCAGCCAAGAAGTCACTAGCGGATTTAACACCGGGGAGCTGTTTTTT. The encoded protein is CASSQEVTSGFNTGELFF. The V gene is TRBV4-2, the J gene TRBJ2-2, with TRBD2 matching 8 bases. The CDR3 is made up of 18 amino acids. Trimming removed 0 bases from V and 2 bases from J; junction bases left unmatched: 8. Germline lookup yields CDR1 LGHNA and CDR2 YNFKEQ.

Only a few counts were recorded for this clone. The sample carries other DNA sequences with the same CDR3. CDR3 in DNA: TGTGCCAGCAGCCAGTCGGGGTCTGGAAACACCATATATTTT. It encodes CASSQSGSGNTIYF. The V gene is TRBV3-1 (or the pseudogene TRBV3-2), the J gene TRBJ1-3, with no clear D. The CDR3 is 14 amino acids. The V end lost 3 bases, the J end lost 1 base, and 7 bases lay between the germline ends. Looked up from germline, CDR1 is LGHDT and CDR2 is YNNKEL (reference sequence).

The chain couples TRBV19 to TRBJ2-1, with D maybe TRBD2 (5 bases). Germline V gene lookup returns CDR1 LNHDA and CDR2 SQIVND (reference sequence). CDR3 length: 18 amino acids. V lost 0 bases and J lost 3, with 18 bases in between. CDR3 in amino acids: CASSIDDGVGNYYNEQFF. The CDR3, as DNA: TGTGCCAGTAGTATAGATGACGGGGTGGGAAACTACTACAATGAGCAGTTCTTC.

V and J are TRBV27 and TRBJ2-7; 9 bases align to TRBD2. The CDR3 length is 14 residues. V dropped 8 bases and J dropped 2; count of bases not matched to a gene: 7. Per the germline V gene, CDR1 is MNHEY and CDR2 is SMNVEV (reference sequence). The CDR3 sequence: CASSLAGEAYEQYF. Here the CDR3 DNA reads TGTGCCAGCTCTTTAGCGGGAGAGGCCTACGAGCAGTACTTC.

The CDR3 sequence is CASREETQYF. The CDR3 bases are TGTGCCAGCAGAGAGGAGACCCAGTACTTC. This chain joins TRBV6-5 and TRBJ2-5; D unclear. Germline CDR1 is MNHEY and CDR2 is SVGAGI. This CDR3 comprises 10 residues. Between the trimmed V and J ends, which lost 6 bases and 5 bases, there was a span of 4 bases.